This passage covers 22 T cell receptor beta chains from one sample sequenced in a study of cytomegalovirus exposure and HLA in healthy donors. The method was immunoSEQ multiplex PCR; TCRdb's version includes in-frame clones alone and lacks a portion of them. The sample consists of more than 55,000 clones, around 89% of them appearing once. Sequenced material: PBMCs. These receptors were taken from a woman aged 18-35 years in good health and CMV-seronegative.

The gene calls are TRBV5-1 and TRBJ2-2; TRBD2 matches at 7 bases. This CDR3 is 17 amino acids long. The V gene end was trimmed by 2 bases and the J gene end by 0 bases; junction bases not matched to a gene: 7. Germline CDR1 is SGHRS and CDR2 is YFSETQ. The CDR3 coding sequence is TGCGCCAGCAGCTTAATCGTTGCGGGAGCGAACACCGGGGAGCTGTTTTTT. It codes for CASSLIVAGANTGELFF.

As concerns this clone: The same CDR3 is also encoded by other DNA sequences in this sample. CDR3 loop: CASSLTDSNQPQHF. The CDR3, as DNA: TGTGCCAGCAGCTTAACAGATAGCAATCAGCCCCAGCATTTT. This chain uses TRBV7-2 with TRBJ1-5; D gene unclear. The germline V gene encodes CDR1 SGHTA and CDR2 FQGNSA. Deletions cut 2 bases from V and 0 bases from J, with 5 bases between. This CDR3 is 14 amino acids long.

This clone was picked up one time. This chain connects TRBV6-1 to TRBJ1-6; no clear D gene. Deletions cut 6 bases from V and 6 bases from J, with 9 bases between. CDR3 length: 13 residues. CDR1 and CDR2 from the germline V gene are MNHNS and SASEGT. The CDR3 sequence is CASRPRFNSPLHF. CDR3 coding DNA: TGTGCCAGCAGGCCCAGATTTAATTCACCCCTCCACTTT.

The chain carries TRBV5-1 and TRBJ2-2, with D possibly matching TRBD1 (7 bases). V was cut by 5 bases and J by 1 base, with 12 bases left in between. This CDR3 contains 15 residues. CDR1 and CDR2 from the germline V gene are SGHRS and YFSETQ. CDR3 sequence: CASRRGTENTGELFF. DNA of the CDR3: TGCGCCAGCAGGCGCGGGACAGAGAACACCGGGGAGCTGTTTTTT. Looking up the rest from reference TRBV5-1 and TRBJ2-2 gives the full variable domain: KAGVTQTPRYLIKTRGQQVTLSCSPISGHRSVSWYQQTPGQGLQFLFEYFSETQRNKGNFPGRFSGRQFSNSRSEMNVSTLELGDSALYLCASRRGTENTGELFFGEGSRLTVL.

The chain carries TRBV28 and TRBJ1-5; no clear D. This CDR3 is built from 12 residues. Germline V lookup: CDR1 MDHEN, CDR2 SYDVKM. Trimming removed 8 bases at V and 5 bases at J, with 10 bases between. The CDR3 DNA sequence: TGTGCCAGCTATGGCAGGCATCAGCCCCAGCATTTT. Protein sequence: CASYGRHQPQHF.

The CDR3 region is CASSFFGNTDTQYF. CDR3 nucleotides: TGTGCCAGCAGCTTCTTCGGGAACACAGATACGCAGTATTTT. The J gene is TRBJ2-3, the V gene TRBV13; D perhaps matches TRBD2 (5 bases). Per the germline V gene, CDR1 is PRHDT and CDR2 is FYEKMQ (reference sequence). The CDR3 extends over 14 amino acids. Trimming removed 3 bases from V and 2 bases from J, with 9 bases in between.

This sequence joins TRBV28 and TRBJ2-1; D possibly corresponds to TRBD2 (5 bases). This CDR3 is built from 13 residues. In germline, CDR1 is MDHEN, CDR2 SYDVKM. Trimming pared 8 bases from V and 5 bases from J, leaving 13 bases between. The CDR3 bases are TGTGCCAGCGCCGGGGAGCTTCACAATGAGCAGTTCTTC. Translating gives CASAGELHNEQFF.

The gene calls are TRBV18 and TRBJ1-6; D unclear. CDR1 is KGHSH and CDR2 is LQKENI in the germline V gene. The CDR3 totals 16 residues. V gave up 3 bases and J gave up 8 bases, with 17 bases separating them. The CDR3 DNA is TGTGCCAGCTCACCTGGGCAGCCAAACCGTTATTCACCCCTCCACTTT. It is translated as CASSPGQPNRYSPLHF.

DNA for the CDR3: TGTGCCAGTAATCAATGGGAGGGAGGCTACACCTTC. It is translated as CASNQWEGGYTF. The chain recombines TRBV19 with TRBJ1-2; D uncertain. The CDR3 totals 12 residues. Trimming took off 7 bases at V and 8 bases at J, with 14 bases between the two ends. The germline CDR1 and CDR2 sequences are LNHDA and SQIVND (reference sequence).

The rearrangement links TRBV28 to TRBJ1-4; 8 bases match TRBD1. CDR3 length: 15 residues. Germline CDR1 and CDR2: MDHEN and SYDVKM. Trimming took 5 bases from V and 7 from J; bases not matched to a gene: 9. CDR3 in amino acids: CASSAPGGSGEKLFF. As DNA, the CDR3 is TGTGCCAGCAGTGCCCCAGGGGGCAGCGGTGAAAAACTGTTTTTT.

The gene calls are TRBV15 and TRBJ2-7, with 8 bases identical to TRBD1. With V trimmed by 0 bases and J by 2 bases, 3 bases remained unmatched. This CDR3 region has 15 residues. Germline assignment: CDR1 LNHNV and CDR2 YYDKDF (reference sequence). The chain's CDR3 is CATSRETGGAYEQYF. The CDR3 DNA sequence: TGTGCCACCAGCAGAGAAACAGGGGGAGCCTACGAGCAGTACTTC.

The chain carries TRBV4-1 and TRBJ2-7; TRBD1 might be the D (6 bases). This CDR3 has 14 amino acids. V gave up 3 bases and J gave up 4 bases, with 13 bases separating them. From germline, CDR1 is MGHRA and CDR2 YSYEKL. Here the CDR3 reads CASSQPGQKYEQYF. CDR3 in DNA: TGCGCCAGCAGCCAGCCAGGACAGAAATACGAGCAGTACTTC.

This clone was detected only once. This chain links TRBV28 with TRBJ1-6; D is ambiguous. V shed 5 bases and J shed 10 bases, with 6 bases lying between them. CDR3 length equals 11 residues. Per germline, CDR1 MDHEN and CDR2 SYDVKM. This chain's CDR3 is CASSHQSPLHF. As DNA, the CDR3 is TGTGCCAGCAGTCATCAATCACCCCTCCACTTT.

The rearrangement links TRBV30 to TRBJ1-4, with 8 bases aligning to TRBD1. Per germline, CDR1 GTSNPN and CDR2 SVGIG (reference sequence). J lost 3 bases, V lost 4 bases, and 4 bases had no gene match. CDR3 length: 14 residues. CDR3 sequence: CAWTLQGANEKLFF. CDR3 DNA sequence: TGTGCCTGGACTCTACAGGGGGCTAATGAAAAACTGTTTTTT. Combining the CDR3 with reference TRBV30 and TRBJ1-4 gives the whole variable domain SQTIHQWPATLVQPVGSPLSLECTVEGTSNPNLYWYRQAAGRGLQLLFYSVGIGQISSEVPQNLSASRPQDRQFILSSKKLLLSDSGFYLCAWTLQGANEKLFFGSGTQLSVL.

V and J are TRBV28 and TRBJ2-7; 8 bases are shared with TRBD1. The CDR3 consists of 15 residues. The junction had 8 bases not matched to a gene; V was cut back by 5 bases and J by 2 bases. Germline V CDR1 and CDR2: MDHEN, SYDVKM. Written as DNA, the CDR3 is TGTGCCAGCAGTACAACGACAGGGGACCCCTACGAGCAGTACTTC. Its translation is CASSTTTGDPYEQYF.

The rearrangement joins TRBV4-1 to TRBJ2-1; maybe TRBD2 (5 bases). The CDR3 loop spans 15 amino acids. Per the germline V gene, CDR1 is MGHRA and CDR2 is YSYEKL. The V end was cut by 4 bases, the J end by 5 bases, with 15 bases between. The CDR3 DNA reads TGCGCCAGCAGCCCCGGGATCGCTTGGGACAATGAGCAGTTCTTC. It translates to CASSPGIAWDNEQFF.

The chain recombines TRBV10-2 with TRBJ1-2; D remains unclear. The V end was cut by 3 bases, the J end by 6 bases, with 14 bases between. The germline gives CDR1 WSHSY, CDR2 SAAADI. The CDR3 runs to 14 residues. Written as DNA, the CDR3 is TGCGCCAGCAGTGACCGAAGCTTAGTGGATGGCTACACCTTC. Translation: CASSDRSLVDGYTF.

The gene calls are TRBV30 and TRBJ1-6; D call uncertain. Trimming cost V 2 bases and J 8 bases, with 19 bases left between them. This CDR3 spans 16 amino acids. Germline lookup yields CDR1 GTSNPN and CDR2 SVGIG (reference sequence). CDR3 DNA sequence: TGTGCCTGGAGTACGCCCTCCGGGAGTGGGGATTCACCCCTCCACTTT. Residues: CAWSTPSGSGDSPLHF.

The CDR3 sequence: CASSFSGSYEQYF. The CDR3 region has the DNA TGCGCCAGCAGCTTTAGCGGGAGCTACGAGCAGTACTTC. The rearrangement joins TRBV5-1 to TRBJ2-7, with TRBD2 matching over 9 bases. Looked up from germline, CDR1 is SGHRS and CDR2 is YFSETQ. CDR3 size: 13 residues. V was pared by 2 bases and J by 3 bases, with 0 bases of the junction left unmatched.

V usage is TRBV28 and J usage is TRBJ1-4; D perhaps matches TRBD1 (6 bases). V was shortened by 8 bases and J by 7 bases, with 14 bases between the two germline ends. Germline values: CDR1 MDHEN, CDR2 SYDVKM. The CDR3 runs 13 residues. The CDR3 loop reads CASASGAFEKLFF. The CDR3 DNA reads TGTGCCAGCGCCTCAGGGGCCTTTGAAAAACTGTTTTTT.

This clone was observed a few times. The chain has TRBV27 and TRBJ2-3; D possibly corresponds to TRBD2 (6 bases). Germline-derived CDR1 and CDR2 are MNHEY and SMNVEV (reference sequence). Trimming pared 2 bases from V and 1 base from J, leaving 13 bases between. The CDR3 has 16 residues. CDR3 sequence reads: CASSLQAGGGTDTQYF. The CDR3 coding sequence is TGTGCCAGCAGTTTACAGGCGGGCGGGGGCACAGATACGCAGTATTTT.

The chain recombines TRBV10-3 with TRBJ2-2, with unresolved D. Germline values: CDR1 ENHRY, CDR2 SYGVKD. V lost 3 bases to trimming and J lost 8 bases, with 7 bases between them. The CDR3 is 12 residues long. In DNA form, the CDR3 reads TGTGCCATCAGTGAAATGGCAGGGGAGCTGTTTTTT. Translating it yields CAISEMAGELFF.